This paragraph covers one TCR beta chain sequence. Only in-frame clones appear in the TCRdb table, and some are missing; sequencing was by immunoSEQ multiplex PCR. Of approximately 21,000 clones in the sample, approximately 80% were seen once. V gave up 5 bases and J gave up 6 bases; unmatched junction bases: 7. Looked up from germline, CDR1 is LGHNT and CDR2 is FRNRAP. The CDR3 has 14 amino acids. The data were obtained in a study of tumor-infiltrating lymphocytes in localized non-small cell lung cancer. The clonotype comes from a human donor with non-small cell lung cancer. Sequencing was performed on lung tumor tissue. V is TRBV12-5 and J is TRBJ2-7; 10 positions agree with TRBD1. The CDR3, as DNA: TGTGCTAGTGGTCCTGGACAGGGGGGTGGCGAGCAGTACTTC. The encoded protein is CASGPGQGGGEQYF. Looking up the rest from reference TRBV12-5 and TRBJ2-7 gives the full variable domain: DARVTQTPRHKVTEMGQEVTMRCQPILGHNTVFWYRQTMMQGLELLAYFRNRAPLDDSGMPKDRFSAEMPDATLATLKIQPSEPRDSAVYFCASGPGQGGGEQYFGPGTRLTVT.